Listed below are T cell receptor beta chains from one sample, sequenced in a study of CD8+ T cells in alopecia areata. TCRdb keeps only in-frame clones here, not all; method: immunoSEQ multiplex PCR. This sample has 180,000 or so clones; roughly 50% occur once, and the top ten carry 15% to 20%. The sequencing here drew on CD4+ T cells sorted from blood, taken at roughly week 58, from a patient treated with tofacitinib. The receptor source for this set is a human donor with alopecia areata. The CDR3 runs from the conserved cysteine through the conserved F or W. D genes are given only for firm matches. A row's size may be missing; if present it is once, few, many or a size class.

>TRBJ1-6|.|TRBV6-5|.
CASSYSEAGASPLHF
TGTGCCAGCAGTTACTCGGAGGCAGGGGCTTCACCCCTCCACTTT
>TRBJ2-3|.|TRBV6-5|.
CASSRGLGYDTQYF
TGTGCCAGCAGTCGCGGACTGGGCTATGATACGCAGTATTTT
>TRBJ2-3|.|TRBV6-5|.
CATRGPGTDTQYF
TGTGCCACCCGGGGGCCGGGGACAGATACGCAGTATTTT
>TRBJ2-5|.|TRBV19|.
CASSGLRTQETQYF
TGTGCCAGTAGTGGCCTTAGGACCCAAGAGACCCAGTACTTC
>TRBJ2-5|.|TRBV7-8|.
CASSSRPEETQYF
TGTGCCAGCAGCTCACGCCCAGAGGAGACCCAGTACTTC
>TRBJ2-5|TRBD2|TRBV11-2|.
CASSPRPAGGGETQYF
TGTGCCAGCAGCCCTCGGCCCGCGGGGGGCGGAGAGACCCAGTACTTC
>TRBJ2-7|.|TRBV5-6|.
CASSPRTNTYEQYF
TGTGCCAGCAGCCCCCGGACGAATACCTACGAGCAGTACTTC
>TRBJ1-1|.|TRBV30|.
CAWSVRDFSPVNTEAFF
TGTGCCTGGAGTGTACGTGACTTCAGCCCCGTGAACACTGAAGCTTTCTTT
>TRBJ1-6|.|TRBV19|.
CASSFRRSSYNSPLHF
TGTGCCAGTAGTTTCCGTCGGAGCTCCTATAATTCACCCCTCCACTTT
>TRBJ2-5|.|TRBV5-6|few
CASSLGVQETQYF
TGTGCCAGCAGCTTGGGCGTGCAAGAGACCCAGTACTTC
>TRBJ2-1|TRBD2|TRBV30|few
CAWRKPGLAFEQFF
TGTGCCTGGAGAAAACCGGGACTAGCGTTTGAGCAGTTCTTC
>TRBJ1-2|.|TRBV6-5|.
CASSSTYGYTF
TGTGCCAGCAGTTCCACGTATGGCTACACCTTC
>TRBJ2-3|.|TRBV2|.
CASSAAGTPTDTQYF
TGTGCCAGCAGTGCGGCAGGGACCCCCACAGATACGCAGTATTTT
>TRBJ2-6|.|TRBV30|.
CAWSVGVAFAGANVLTF
TGTGCCTGGAGTGTAGGGGTTGCGTTTGCTGGGGCCAACGTCCTGACTTTC
>TRBJ2-3|.|TRBV4-1|.
CASSHQGTDTQYF
TGCGCCAGCAGCCATCAGGGTACAGATACGCAGTATTTT
>TRBJ1-2|.|TRBV7-2|few
CASSETTGGYTF
TGTGCCAGCAGCGAAACGACGGGAGGCTACACCTTC
>TRBJ2-3|TRBD1|TRBV7-2|.
CASSSGQGSTDTQYF
TGTGCCAGCAGCTCAGGACAGGGAAGTACAGATACGCAGTATTTT
>TRBJ1-1|.|TRBV5-6|.
CASSPVDRQNTEAFF
TGTGCCAGCAGCCCGGTAGACAGACAAAACACTGAAGCTTTCTTT
>TRBJ1-2|.|TRBV10-3|.
CAISESGTTYGYTF
TGTGCCATCAGTGAATCCGGGACAACCTATGGCTACACCTTC
>TRBJ2-5|TRBD2|TRBV30|few
CAWSGGGNKETQYF
TGTGCCTGGAGTGGCGGGGGAAACAAAGAGACCCAGTACTTC
>TRBJ2-1|TRBD2|TRBV5-1|.
CASSPRGTSGYNEQFF
TGCGCCAGCAGTCCTCGTGGGACTAGCGGGTACAATGAGCAGTTCTTC
>TRBJ1-2|.|TRBV6-5|.
CASSTPRNGYTF
TGTGCCAGCAGTACCCCCAGGAATGGCTACACCTTC
>TRBJ2-5|.|TRBV5-1|.
CASSPMADQETQYF
TGCGCCAGCAGCCCGATGGCAGACCAAGAGACCCAGTACTTC
>TRBJ2-7|.|TRBV19|.
CASSVTEGYEQYF
TGTGCCAGTAGTGTGACTGAGGGCTACGAGCAGTACTTC
>TRBJ2-5|TRBD1|TRBV15|.
CATSRGVGTGEETQYF
TGTGCCACCAGCAGAGGAGTAGGGACAGGGGAAGAGACCCAGTACTTC
>TRBJ2-6|.|TRBV6-5|.
CASSFTLTGANVLTF
TGTGCCAGCAGTTTTACCTTAACAGGGGCCAACGTCCTGACTTTC
>TRBJ2-3|.|TRBV5-6|.
CASSQTDTQYF
TGTGCCAGCAGCCAGACAGATACGCAGTATTTT
>TRBJ2-5|.|TRBV15|.
CATSSREAGPQETQYF
TGTGCCACCAGCAGTCGTGAGGCAGGGCCCCAAGAGACCCAGTACTTC